This T cell receptor beta chain was sequenced for a study of neurological immune-mediated disorders (dated by TCRdb to about 2019). Turning to the overall study: Among the roughly 34 multiple sclerosis patients, relapsing-remitting MS was present in approximately 31 and secondary progressive MS was present in 3. Using UMI-based sequencing, the study compared peripheral blood TCR-beta repertoires from patients with HTLV-I-associated myelopathy (HAM/TSP), patients with multiple sclerosis, and healthy controls. Longitudinal samples, technical triplicates and paired sorted CD4+ and CD8+ T-cell subsets, alongside PBMC samples, were included among the 106 TCR-beta libraries. The cohort comprised 65 to 75 subjects: approximately 15 HAM/TSP patients, 35 or so multiple sclerosis patients and around 20 healthy controls. Study-level results and caveats: Expanded clones from different subjects shared no identical CDR3 amino acid sequences, which suggests that TCR-beta repertoires were private in all groups. Repertoires from 18 of 34 MS patients were grouped by phylogenetic analysis into a cluster of related CDR3 sequences, suggesting a possible repertoire-level signature. No clinical or MRI features were associated with the MS cluster, and the authors said that larger cohorts are needed. The highest TCR clonal expansion was observed in HAM/TSP patients, whereas the lowest was observed in MS patients, even when compared with healthy controls.

The cysteine opens and the phenylalanine closes a CDR3 of 12 amino acids. Just the 36-base CDR3 DNA is kept, in frame starting at base 1. From a lookup of the germline V gene (reference sequence), CDR1 and CDR2 are DFQATT and SNEGSKA. V is shortened by 5 bases, J by 4 bases, and the region joining them spans 12 bases. This clonotype was recorded many times. The specificity of this receptor is unknown. No clone much larger than this one lies a single base away; base qualities are absent. Unsorted PBMC libraries were generated from 2 million PBMCs stored in RNAlater at -80 °C until RNA extraction. Multiple sclerosis patients were enrolled in a US clinical protocol evaluating disease progression by magnetic resonance imaging. PBMCs were separated from peripheral blood using Ficoll-Hypaque density gradient centrifugation and then cryopreserved in liquid nitrogen. cDNA synthesis used template-switch 5'RACE with a primer carrying a 10-nucleotide random unique molecular identifier tagging each TCR transcript. Every sequencing run covered 15-18 subjects and yielded more than 160 million TCR-beta sequences. The RNeasy kit was used to extract total RNA. Using the KAPA Real-time Library Amplification kit, TCR-beta VDJ regions were amplified with primers for the TCR constant region and the 5'RACE anchor. A first PCR added sample indexes and Illumina adaptors, after which a second PCR increased the library yield. The roughly 650 bp TCR product was size-selected on a 2% E-gel SizeSelection system after Ampure bead purification. Before pooling, library quality was assessed on a Bioanalyzer, concentration was determined with Qubit, and library quantification was performed with the Kapa Library Quantification kit. An Illumina HiSeq 2500 sequenced the libraries paired-end 2 x 150 bp. To increase sequence diversity, roughly 23-30% phiX was spiked into each library pool. In the source study's methods: The quality-filtered reads were processed with the UMI-based MiGEC pipeline, whose error correction step removed more than 80% of the raw TCR sequences. IMGT germline references were used for aligning VDJ genes, and each clonotype was defined as a unique CDR3 amino acid sequence together with its V-J genes. Clonal expansion, Shannon diversity, and CDR3 relatedness (CalcPairwiseDistances, ClusterSamples) were evaluated with VDJtools, and phylogenetic trees were built with CLCbio workbench. Clones with at least 8 unique UMIs were defined as expanded, with this threshold being based on coefficient-of-variation modelling across technical triplicates. In TCRdb, the public reads were trimmed at Q25 with fastp and aligned with MiXCR, with productive beta chains retained. CDR3 protein duplicates are merged, each entry listing the most common genes and DNA. TCRdb's processing, not the authors', yielded these V and J calls. Here the sample has roughly 62,000 distinct CDR3 sequences; around 5% occur a single time. Around 3.4% of the sample belongs to the ten largest clones.

This receptor was obtained from a woman between 50 and 59 years old with multiple sclerosis. The specimen sequenced was PBMCs. This receptor chain uses TRBV20-1 and TRBJ2-7, with TRBD1 perhaps the D gene, on 6 matching bases. The CDR3 has the sequence CSAAGVQYEQYF. The sequenced DNA is TGCAGTGCTGCAGGGGTACAGTACGAGCAGTACTTC.